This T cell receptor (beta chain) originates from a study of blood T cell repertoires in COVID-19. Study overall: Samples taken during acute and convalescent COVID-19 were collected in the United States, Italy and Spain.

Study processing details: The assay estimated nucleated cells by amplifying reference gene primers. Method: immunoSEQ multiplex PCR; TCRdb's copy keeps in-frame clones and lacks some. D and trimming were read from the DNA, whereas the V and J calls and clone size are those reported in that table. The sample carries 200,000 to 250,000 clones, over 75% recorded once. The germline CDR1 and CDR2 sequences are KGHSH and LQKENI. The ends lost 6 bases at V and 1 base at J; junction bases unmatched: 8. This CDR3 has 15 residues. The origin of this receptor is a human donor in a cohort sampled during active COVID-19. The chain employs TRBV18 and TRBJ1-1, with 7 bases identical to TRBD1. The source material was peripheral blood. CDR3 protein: CASSTGTAKNTEAFF. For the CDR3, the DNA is TGTGCCAGCTCTACCGGGACAGCCAAGAACACTGAAGCTTTCTTT.